A single sample is the source of the 27 T cell receptor beta chains below, sequenced in a study of blood T cell repertoires in COVID-19 (dated by TCRdb to the early 2020s). Libraries were built with the immunoSEQ multiplex PCR assay. TCRdb retrieved this table from immuneACCESS and kept in-frame rearrangements only. Not all clones are present; in checked studies, unresolved V genes account for under half, and no reason is known for the remainder. The sample profile shows just under 65,000 clones; around four fifths of them were found once. Together, the top ten hold roughly 6% of the sample. Material for sequencing was peripheral blood. These TCRs come from a human donor in a cohort sampled during active COVID-19.

This chain joins TRBV12-3 or TRBV12-4 and TRBJ1-2; 7 bases map to TRBD1. V was clipped by 4 bases and J by 8 bases; unmatched bases: 7. The CDR3 runs to 13 residues. The CDR3 here is CASSSGTVIGYTF. DNA for the CDR3: TGTGCCAGCAGTTCCGGGACAGTGATCGGCTACACCTTC.

V and J are TRBV7-9 and TRBJ2-3; 12 bases fit TRBD2. CDR3 length: 18 amino acids. Germline CDR1 SEHNR, CDR2 FQNEAQ (reference sequence). Trimming took 3 bases from V and 2 from J; bases not matched to a gene: 9. CDR3 nucleotides: TGTGCCAGCAGCTTGGGTCTAGCGGGGGGGATAACCACAGATACGCAGTATTTT. Translating it yields CASSLGLAGGITTDTQYF.

The chain recombines TRBV4-1 with TRBJ1-2; TRBD1 might be the D (6 bases). V lost 4 bases to trimming and J lost 0 bases, with 27 bases between them. The CDR3 sequence is 20 residues long. Per germline, CDR1 MGHRA and CDR2 YSYEKL. In DNA, the CDR3 is TGCGCCAGCAGCCGATCCCCAGCCCCCGCTACTGGGGGCGCTAACTATGGCTACACCTTC. Protein product: CASSRSPAPATGGANYGYTF.

The rearrangement links TRBV15 to TRBJ1-1, with a possible D match to TRBD1 (6 bases). The germline V gene has CDR1 LNHNV and CDR2 YYDKDF (reference sequence). V dropped 5 bases and J dropped 2 bases, with 12 bases sitting between them. The CDR3 has 14 residues. The CDR3 bases are TGTGCCACCAGCCCCGGGACAATAAACACTGAAGCTTTCTTT. Its translation is CATSPGTINTEAFF.

This clone was observed a few times. This CDR3 reads CASSPTLNTQYF. The DNA for the CDR3 is TGTGCCAGCAGCCCGACTCTTAATACGCAGTATTTT. The chain couples TRBV7-2 to TRBJ2-3; no reliable D call. This CDR3 contains 12 residues. Trimming removed 5 bases from V and 7 bases from J, with 10 bases in between. Germline V gene sequence: CDR1 SGHTA, CDR2 FQGNSA.

The chain employs TRBV6-6 and TRBJ2-3, with 7 positions matching TRBD2. CDR1 is MNHNY, CDR2 SVGAGI, per germline (reference sequence). With V trimmed by 7 bases and J by 5 bases, 9 bases remained unmatched. CDR3 size: 14 residues. The CDR3 region has the DNA TGTGCCAGCACCAAGGGACTATCTGAAGATACGCAGTATTTT. Translated, it gives CASTKGLSEDTQYF.

The chain joins TRBV7-8 to TRBJ2-7; TRBD2 aligns across 15 bases. The CDR3 is 14 residues long. From germline, CDR1 is SGHVS and CDR2 FQNEAQ. V gave up 4 bases and J gave up 12 bases; unmatched junction bases: 7. CDR3 residues: CASSSTGTSGRLYF. The DNA for the CDR3 is TGTGCCAGCAGCTCAACCGGGACTAGCGGGAGGTTGTACTTC.

The chain recombines TRBV19 with TRBJ2-3; the D gene is possibly TRBD2 (7 bases). V dropped 1 base and J dropped 1 base, with 9 bases sitting between them. Germline assignment: CDR1 LNHDA and CDR2 SQIVND (reference sequence). The CDR3 totals 15 residues. In DNA, the CDR3 is TGTGCCAGTAGTATAGGAGGGGGGGGCACAGATACGCAGTATTTT. It yields the protein CASSIGGGGTDTQYF.

The genes are TRBV7-2 and TRBJ2-2; TRBD2 agrees at 9 bases. This CDR3 region has 18 residues. With V trimmed by 1 base and J by 2 bases, 8 bases remained unmatched. Germline loops: CDR1 SGHTA, CDR2 FQGNSA. The DNA for the CDR3 is TGTGCCAGCAGCTTAGAGGGACTAGCAATTTTAAACACCGGGGAGCTGTTTTTT. It codes for CASSLEGLAILNTGELFF.

CDR3 bases: TGTGCCAGCAGCGTAACAGGGATGGGGGAGACCCAGTACTTC. Its translation: CASSVTGMGETQYF. V and J are TRBV9 and TRBJ2-5, with a weak D call TRBD1 (6 bases). Trimming removed 1 base at V and 5 bases at J, with 12 bases between. Germline V lookup: CDR1 SGDLS, CDR2 YYNGEE. The CDR3 length is 14 residues.

The chain carries TRBV21-1 and TRBJ2-3; the D segment call TRBD2 is taken from the table without a DNA check. TRBV21-1 has pseudogene status. CDR3 length: 13 amino acids. CDR3 in DNA: TGTGAGTCGGGGTTACTAGCCTCAGATACGCAGTATTTT. Translating gives CESGLLASDTQYF.

J is TRBJ2-3 and V is TRBV29-1; TRBD2 aligns across 12 bases. Germline V gene sequence: CDR1 SQVTM, CDR2 ANQGSEA. Trimming cost V 5 bases and J 2 bases; bases outside gene matches: 5. CDR3 size: 15 residues. The CDR3 DNA is TGCAGCGTTTCGGGACTAGCGGGCTTCACAGATACGCAGTATTTT. Protein product: CSVSGLAGFTDTQYF.

This clone is a singleton in its sample. J is TRBJ1-1 and V is TRBV29-1; 8 bases are shared with TRBD1. The V gene end was trimmed by 5 bases and the J gene end by 0 bases; junction bases not matched to a gene: 2. The germline gives CDR1 SQVTM, CDR2 ANQGSEA. There are 13 residues in the CDR3. The CDR3, as DNA: TGCAGCGTTCAGACAGGGGTGAACACTGAAGCTTTCTTT. It yields the protein CSVQTGVNTEAFF.

The chain combines TRBV2 with TRBJ1-2; 9 bases are shared with TRBD1. The CDR3 runs to 14 residues. Looked up from germline, CDR1 is SNHLY and CDR2 is FYNNEI. The V segment lost 5 bases and the J segment 3 bases; nucleotides outside the gene matches: 4. CDR3 sequence (DNA): TGTGCCAGCAGTCCCCGACAGGGGGACTATGGCTACACCTTC. It codes for CASSPRQGDYGYTF. Drawing the rest from reference TRBV2 and TRBJ1-2, the complete variable domain is EPEVTQTPSHQVTQMGQEVILRCVPISNHLYFYWYRQILGQKVEFLVSFYNNEISEKSEIFDDQFSVERPDGSNFTLKIRSTKLEDSAMYFCASSPRQGDYGYTFGSGTRLTVV.

This chain connects TRBV5-1 to TRBJ2-1; D is possibly TRBD1 (5 bases). The germline V gene encodes CDR1 SGHRS and CDR2 YFSETQ. The CDR3 runs to 13 residues. Trimming stripped 0 bases from V and 7 bases from J, with 8 bases between. CDR3 nucleotides: TGCGCCAGCAGCTTGGGGGGCTTTAATGAGCAGTTCTTC. It codes for CASSLGGFNEQFF.

The rearrangement links TRBV2 to TRBJ2-7, with 8 bases matching TRBD1. The germline CDR1 and CDR2 sequences are SNHLY and FYNNEI. The CDR3 covers 15 residues. Trimming at V came to 2 bases and at J to 2 bases, leaving 5 bases not matched to a gene. The CDR3 protein is CASSENRGDTYEQYF. The CDR3 DNA is TGTGCCAGCAGTGAAAACAGGGGGGACACCTACGAGCAGTACTTC.

The V call is TRBV30, the J call TRBJ2-1; perhaps TRBD1 as D (5 bases). The CDR3 covers 14 residues. Germline CDR1 is GTSNPN and CDR2 is SVGIG (reference sequence). The V end was cut by 0 bases, the J end by 3 bases, with 9 bases between. The CDR3 DNA follows: TGTGCCTGGAGTGTCGACAGTTTCTACAATGAGCAGTTCTTC. The encoded protein is CAWSVDSFYNEQFF.

The V gene is TRBV5-5, the J gene TRBJ1-5; 9 bases align to TRBD1. V was pared by 1 base and J by 0 bases, with 8 bases of the junction left unmatched. This CDR3 has 18 amino acids. CDR1 is SGHKS, CDR2 YYEKEE, per germline (reference sequence). Here the CDR3 reads CASSLSWTGDNSNQPQHF. The CDR3 nucleotides are TGTGCCAGCAGCTTGTCTTGGACAGGGGACAATAGCAATCAGCCCCAGCATTTT.

This clone occurred once. The chain joins TRBV7-9 to TRBJ2-3; 9 nucleotides match TRBD1. Trimming cost V 5 bases and J 4 bases; bases outside gene matches: 10. The CDR3 is made up of 16 amino acids. Germline V gene sequence: CDR1 SEHNR, CDR2 FQNEAQ (reference sequence). The CDR3 DNA reads as TGTGCCAGCAGCGCGAGTGGGACAGGGAGATCAGATACGCAGTATTTT. As protein: CASSASGTGRSDTQYF.

The chain recombines TRBV5-1 with TRBJ2-1, with 7 bases matching TRBD2. Germline lookup yields CDR1 SGHRS and CDR2 YFSETQ. V shed 4 bases, J shed 6 bases, and the junction held 19 bases outside the gene matches. The CDR3 is 18 residues long. This CDR3 reads CASSDPTRAGIPPNEQFF. As DNA, the CDR3 is TGCGCCAGCAGCGACCCAACCCGAGCGGGGATACCACCCAATGAGCAGTTCTTC.

The chain couples TRBV6-2 or TRBV6-3 to TRBJ1-6; TRBD1 might be the D (5 bases). Germline V gene sequence: CDR1 MNHEY, CDR2 SVGEGT. V shed 2 bases and J shed 5 bases, with 13 bases lying between them. The CDR3 runs 16 residues. The CDR3, as DNA: TGTGCCAGCAGTTACCAGACAGTGGCCAATAATTCACCCCTCCACTTT. Its translation is CASSYQTVANNSPLHF.

The CDR3 spells CAWSPPGQSYEQYF. CDR3 bases: TGTGCCTGGAGCCCACCGGGACAGTCCTACGAGCAGTACTTC. V is TRBV30 and J is TRBJ2-7; 7 nucleotides agree with TRBD1. V lost 3 bases, J lost 1 base, and 6 bases stayed unmatched. Germline CDR1 GTSNPN, CDR2 SVGIG (reference sequence). This CDR3 comprises 14 residues.

V and J are TRBV6-5 and TRBJ1-5, with TRBD1 matching 8 bases. Trimming took 8 bases from V and 1 from J; bases not matched to a gene: 1. CDR1 is MNHEY and CDR2 is SVGAGI in the germline V gene. CDR3 length: 13 amino acids. CDR3 region: CASRTGSNQPQHF. In DNA, the CDR3 is TGTGCCAGCCGGACAGGGAGCAATCAGCCCCAGCATTTT.

This clone was counted only a few times. The chain uses TRBV18 and TRBJ1-3; possible D gene TRBD1, 5 bases. V dropped 2 bases and J dropped 0 bases, with 14 bases sitting between them. Germline lookup yields CDR1 KGHSH and CDR2 LQKENI. The CDR3 consists of 17 residues. The CDR3, as DNA: TGTGCCAGCTCACCAGCGGGACCTCCGAGCTCTGGAAACACCATATATTTT. Its protein is CASSPAGPPSSGNTIYF.

V gene TRBV19 combines with J gene TRBJ1-1; 8 bases match TRBD1. Germline CDR1 and CDR2: LNHDA and SQIVND (reference sequence). The CDR3 sequence is 11 residues long. Losses at the gene ends were 6 bases for V and 8 bases for J; bases not matched to a gene: 2. Written as DNA, the CDR3 is TGTGCCAGTAGCCGGACAGGGGAAGCTTTCTTT. Translated, it gives CASSRTGEAFF.

The genes are TRBV5-4 and TRBJ1-2, with 9 bases matching TRBD1. The trim removed 4 bases at V and 4 bases at J, leaving 5 bases unmatched. CDR3 length equals 14 residues. Looked up from germline, CDR1 is SGHNT and CDR2 is YYREEE (reference sequence). The chain's CDR3 is CASSEGQGVYGYTF. Here the CDR3 DNA reads TGTGCCAGCAGCGAGGGACAGGGTGTCTATGGCTACACCTTC.

The V gene is TRBV20-1, the J gene TRBJ1-2; possibly TRBD1 for D (6 bases). The germline V gene encodes CDR1 DFQATT and CDR2 SNEGSKA (reference sequence). V was cut by 4 bases and J by 8 bases, with 8 bases left in between. The CDR3 has 10 residues. Written as DNA, the CDR3 is TGCAGTGCTACAGGGGAAGGCTACACCTTC. Residues: CSATGEGYTF.